The 2 T cell receptor beta chains listed next were all sequenced from one sample in a study of beta chain features in type 1 diabetes. Study results and limitations: For Type 1 diabetes patients, all four CD4+ subsets carried TCRB CDR3s that were moderately but significantly shorter.

Of the isolated RNA, all was reverse transcribed, and so the sequenced material was expressed TCRB transcripts. The assay was immunoSEQ multiplex PCR, and TCRdb's table has in-frame clones only and misses some. The sample records tens of thousands of clones, 49% being singletons. What these receptors recognize is not known. Sequencing was performed on central memory CD4+ T cells from blood. The origin of the receptors is a man younger than 45 with type 1 diabetes.

The DNA for the CDR3 is TGTGCCAGCAGTGGTCTGGTTACCTATAGCAATCAGCCCCAGCATTTT. Its translation is CASSGLVTYSNQPQHF. The chain carries TRBV6-1 and TRBJ1-5; D is uncertain. Germline CDR1 is MNHNS and CDR2 is SASEGT. This CDR3 has 16 residues. V was cut by 4 bases and J by 0 bases, with 13 bases left in between.

The gene calls are TRBV6-5 and TRBJ2-5; possibly TRBD1 for D (5 bases). Trimming took 5 bases from V and 4 from J, leaving 11 bases between them. Looked up from germline, CDR1 is MNHEY and CDR2 is SVGAGI. The CDR3 has 13 residues. CDR3 coding DNA: TGTGCCAGCAGTGGGGCGCGCCGAGAGACCCAGTACTTC. Translating it yields CASSGARRETQYF.